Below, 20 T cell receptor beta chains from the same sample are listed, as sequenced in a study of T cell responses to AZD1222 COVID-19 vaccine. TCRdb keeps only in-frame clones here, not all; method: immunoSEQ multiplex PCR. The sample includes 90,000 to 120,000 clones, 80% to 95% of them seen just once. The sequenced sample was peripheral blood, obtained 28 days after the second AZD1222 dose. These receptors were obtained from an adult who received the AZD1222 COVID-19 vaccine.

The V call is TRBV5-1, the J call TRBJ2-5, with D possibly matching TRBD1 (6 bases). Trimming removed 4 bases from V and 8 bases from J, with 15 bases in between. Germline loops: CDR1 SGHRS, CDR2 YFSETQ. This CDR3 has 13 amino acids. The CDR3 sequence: CASSPRDTGTQYF. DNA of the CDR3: TGCGCCAGCAGCCCCCGGGACACGGGAACCCAGTACTTC. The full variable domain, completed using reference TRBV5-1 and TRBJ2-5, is KAGVTQTPRYLIKTRGQQVTLSCSPISGHRSVSWYQQTPGQGLQFLFEYFSETQRNKGNFPGRFSGRQFSNSRSEMNVSTLELGDSALYLCASSPRDTGTQYFGPGTRLLVL.

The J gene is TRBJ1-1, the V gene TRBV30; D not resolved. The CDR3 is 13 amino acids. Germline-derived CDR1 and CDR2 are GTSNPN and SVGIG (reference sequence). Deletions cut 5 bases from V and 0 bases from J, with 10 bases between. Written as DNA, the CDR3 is TGTGCCTGGGGAGTCAGACTGAACACTGAAGCTTTCTTT. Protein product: CAWGVRLNTEAFF.

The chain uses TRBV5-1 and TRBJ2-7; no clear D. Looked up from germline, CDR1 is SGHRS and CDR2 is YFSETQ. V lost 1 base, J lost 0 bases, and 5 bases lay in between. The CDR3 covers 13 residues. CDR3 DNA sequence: TGCGCCAGCAGCTTGCGGTACTCCTACGAGCAGTACTTC. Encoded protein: CASSLRYSYEQYF. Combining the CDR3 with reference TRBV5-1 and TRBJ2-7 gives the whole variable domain KAGVTQTPRYLIKTRGQQVTLSCSPISGHRSVSWYQQTPGQGLQFLFEYFSETQRNKGNFPGRFSGRQFSNSRSEMNVSTLELGDSALYLCASSLRYSYEQYFGPGTRLTVT.

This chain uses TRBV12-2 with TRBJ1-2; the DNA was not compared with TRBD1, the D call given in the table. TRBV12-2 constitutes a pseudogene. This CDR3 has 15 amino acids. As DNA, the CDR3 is TGTGCAAGTCGCTCACGGACAGGAGCTAACTATGGCTACACCTTC. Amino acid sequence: CASRSRTGANYGYTF.

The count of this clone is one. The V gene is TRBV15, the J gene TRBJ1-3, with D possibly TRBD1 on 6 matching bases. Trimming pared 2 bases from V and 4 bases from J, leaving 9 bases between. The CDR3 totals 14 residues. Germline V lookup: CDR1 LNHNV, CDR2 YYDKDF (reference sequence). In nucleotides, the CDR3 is TGTGCCACCAGCAGACCGGGACAAGGAAACACCATATATTTT. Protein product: CATSRPGQGNTIYF.

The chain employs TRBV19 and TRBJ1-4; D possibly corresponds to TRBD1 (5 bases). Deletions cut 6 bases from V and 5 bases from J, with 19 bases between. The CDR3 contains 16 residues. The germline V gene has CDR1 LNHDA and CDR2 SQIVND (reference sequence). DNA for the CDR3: TGTGCCAGTAGCCCCGGGGCAGCTCGAGGGAATGAAAAACTGTTTTTT. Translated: CASSPGAARGNEKLFF.

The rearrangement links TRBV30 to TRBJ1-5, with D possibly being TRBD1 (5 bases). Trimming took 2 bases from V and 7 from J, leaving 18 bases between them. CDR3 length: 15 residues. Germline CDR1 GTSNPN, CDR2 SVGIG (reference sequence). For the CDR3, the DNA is TGTGCCTGGAGTTGGGGACCCGGGTCGGGACAGCCCCAGCATTTT. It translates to CAWSWGPGSGQPQHF.

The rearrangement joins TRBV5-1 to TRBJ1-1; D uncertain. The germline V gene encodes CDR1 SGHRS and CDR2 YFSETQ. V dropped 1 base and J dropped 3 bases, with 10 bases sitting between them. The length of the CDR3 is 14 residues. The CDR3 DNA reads TGCGCCAGCAGCTTGTTGAGAGGAGACACTGAAGCTTTCTTT. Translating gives CASSLLRGDTEAFF. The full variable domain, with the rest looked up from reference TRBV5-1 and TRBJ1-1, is KAGVTQTPRYLIKTRGQQVTLSCSPISGHRSVSWYQQTPGQGLQFLFEYFSETQRNKGNFPGRFSGRQFSNSRSEMNVSTLELGDSALYLCASSLLRGDTEAFFGQGTRLTVV.

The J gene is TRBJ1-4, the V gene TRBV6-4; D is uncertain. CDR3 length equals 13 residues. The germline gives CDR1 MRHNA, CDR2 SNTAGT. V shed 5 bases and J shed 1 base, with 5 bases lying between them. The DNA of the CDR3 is TGTGCCAGCAGTCGGGAAACTAATGAAAAACTGTTTTTT. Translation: CASSRETNEKLFF.

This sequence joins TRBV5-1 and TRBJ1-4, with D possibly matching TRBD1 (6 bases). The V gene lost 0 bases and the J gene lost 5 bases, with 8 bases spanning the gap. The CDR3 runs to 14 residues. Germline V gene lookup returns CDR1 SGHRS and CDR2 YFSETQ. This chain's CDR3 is CASSLGQGNEKLFF. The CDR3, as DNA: TGCGCCAGCAGCTTGGGTCAGGGGAATGAAAAACTGTTTTTT.

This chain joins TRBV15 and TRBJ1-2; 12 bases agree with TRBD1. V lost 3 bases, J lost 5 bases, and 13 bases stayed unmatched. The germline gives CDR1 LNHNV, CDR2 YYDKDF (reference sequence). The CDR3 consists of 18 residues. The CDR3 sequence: CATSSPGTGGTEGYGYTF. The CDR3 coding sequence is TGTGCCACCAGCAGCCCCGGGACAGGGGGCACCGAAGGGTATGGCTACACCTTC. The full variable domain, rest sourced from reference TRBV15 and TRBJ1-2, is DAMVIQNPRYQVTQFGKPVTLSCSQTLNHNVMYWYQQKSSQAPKLLFHYYDKDFNNEADTPDNFQSRRPNTSFCFLDIRSPGLGDTAMYLCATSSPGTGGTEGYGYTFGSGTRLTVV.

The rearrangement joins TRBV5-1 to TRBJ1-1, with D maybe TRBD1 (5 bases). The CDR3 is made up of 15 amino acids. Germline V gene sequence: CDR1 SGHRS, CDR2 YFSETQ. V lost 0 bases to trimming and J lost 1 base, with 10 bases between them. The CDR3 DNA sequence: TGCGCCAGCAGCTTGGAGACAGCGAAGAACACTGAAGCTTTCTTT. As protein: CASSLETAKNTEAFF.

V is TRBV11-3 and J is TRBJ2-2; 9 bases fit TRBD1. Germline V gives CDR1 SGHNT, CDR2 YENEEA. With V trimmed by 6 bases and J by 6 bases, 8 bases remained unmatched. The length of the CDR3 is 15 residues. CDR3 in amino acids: CASRGRDREAGELFF. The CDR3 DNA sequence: TGTGCCAGCAGGGGCCGGGACAGGGAGGCCGGGGAGCTGTTTTTT. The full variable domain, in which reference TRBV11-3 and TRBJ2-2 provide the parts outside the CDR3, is EAGVVQSPRYKIIEKKQPVAFWCNPISGHNTLYWYLQNLGQGPELLIRYENEEAVDDSQLPKDRFSAERLKGVDSTLKIQPAELGDSAVYLCASRGRDREAGELFFGEGSRLTVL.

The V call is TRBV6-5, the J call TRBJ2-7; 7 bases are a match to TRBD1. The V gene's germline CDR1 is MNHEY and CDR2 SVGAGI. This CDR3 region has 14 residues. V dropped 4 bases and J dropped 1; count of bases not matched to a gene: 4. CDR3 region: CASSLGQPSYEQYF. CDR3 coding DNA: TGTGCCAGCAGTTTGGGACAGCCTTCCTACGAGCAGTACTTC.

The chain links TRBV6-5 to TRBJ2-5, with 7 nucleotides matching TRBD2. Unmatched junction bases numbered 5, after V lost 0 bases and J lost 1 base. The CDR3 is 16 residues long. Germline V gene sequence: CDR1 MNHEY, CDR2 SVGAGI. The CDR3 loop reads CASSYSRGRGQETQYF. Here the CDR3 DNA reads TGTGCCAGCAGTTACTCGCGGGGGAGGGGCCAAGAGACCCAGTACTTC.

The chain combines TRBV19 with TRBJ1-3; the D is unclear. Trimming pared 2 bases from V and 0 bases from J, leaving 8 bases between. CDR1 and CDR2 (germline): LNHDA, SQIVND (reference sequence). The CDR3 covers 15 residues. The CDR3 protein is CASSITSHSGNTIYF. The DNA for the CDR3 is TGTGCCAGTAGTATAACCAGCCACTCTGGAAACACCATATATTTT.

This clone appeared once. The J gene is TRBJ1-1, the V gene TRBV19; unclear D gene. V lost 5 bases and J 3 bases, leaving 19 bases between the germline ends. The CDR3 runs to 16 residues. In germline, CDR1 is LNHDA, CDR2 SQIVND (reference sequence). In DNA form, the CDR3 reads TGTGCCAGTAGTCTTTCCTTTGGGGTAGGCGACACTGAAGCTTTCTTT. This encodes CASSLSFGVGDTEAFF.

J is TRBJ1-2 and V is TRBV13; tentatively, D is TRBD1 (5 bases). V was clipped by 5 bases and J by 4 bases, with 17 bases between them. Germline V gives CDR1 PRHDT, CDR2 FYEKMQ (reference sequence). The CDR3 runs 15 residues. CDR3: CASSTTPTVFYGYTF. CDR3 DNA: TGTGCCAGCAGCACTACCCCGACAGTATTCTATGGCTACACCTTC.

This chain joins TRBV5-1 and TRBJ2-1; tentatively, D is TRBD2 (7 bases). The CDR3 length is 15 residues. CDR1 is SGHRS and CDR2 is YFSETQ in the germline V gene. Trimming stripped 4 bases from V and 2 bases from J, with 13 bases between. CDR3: CASSPGEGAYNEQFF. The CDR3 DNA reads TGCGCCAGCAGCCCCGGGGAGGGGGCCTACAATGAGCAGTTCTTC. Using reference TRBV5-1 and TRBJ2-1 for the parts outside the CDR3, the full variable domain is KAGVTQTPRYLIKTRGQQVTLSCSPISGHRSVSWYQQTPGQGLQFLFEYFSETQRNKGNFPGRFSGRQFSNSRSEMNVSTLELGDSALYLCASSPGEGAYNEQFFGPGTRLTVL.

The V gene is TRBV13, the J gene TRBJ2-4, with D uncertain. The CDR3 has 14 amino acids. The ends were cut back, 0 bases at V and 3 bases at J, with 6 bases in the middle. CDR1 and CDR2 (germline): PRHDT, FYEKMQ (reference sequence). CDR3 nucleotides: TGTGCCAGCAGCTTAGGGCTGGGCAAAAACATTCAGTACTTC. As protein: CASSLGLGKNIQYF.